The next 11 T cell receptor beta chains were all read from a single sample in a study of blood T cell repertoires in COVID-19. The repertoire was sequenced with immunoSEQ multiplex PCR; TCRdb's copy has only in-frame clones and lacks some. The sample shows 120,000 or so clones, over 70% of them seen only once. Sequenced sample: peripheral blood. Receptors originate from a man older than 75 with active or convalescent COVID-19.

The CDR3 bases are TGTGCCAGCAGCTTAGGGCTCACCCCCGAGACCCAGTACTTC. Translation: CASSLGLTPETQYF. The J gene is TRBJ2-5, the V gene TRBV7-2; D gene uncertain. The V gene's germline CDR1 is SGHTA and CDR2 FQGNSA. CDR3 length: 14 residues. V lost 1 base, J lost 5 bases, and 11 bases lay in between.

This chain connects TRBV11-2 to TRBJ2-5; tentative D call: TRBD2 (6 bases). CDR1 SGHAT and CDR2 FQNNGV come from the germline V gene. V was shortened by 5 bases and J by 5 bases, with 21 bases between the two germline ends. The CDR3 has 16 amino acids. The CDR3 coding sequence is TGTGCCAGCAGCGCGGGGACGGCCCCCCGGACGGAGACCCAGTACTTC. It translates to CASSAGTAPRTETQYF.

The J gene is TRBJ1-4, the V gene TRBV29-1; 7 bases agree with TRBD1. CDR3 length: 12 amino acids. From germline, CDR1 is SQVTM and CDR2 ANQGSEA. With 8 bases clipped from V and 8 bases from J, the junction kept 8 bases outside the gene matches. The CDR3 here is CSHTGVGEKLFF. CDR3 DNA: TGCAGCCATACAGGGGTAGGAGAAAAACTGTTTTTT.

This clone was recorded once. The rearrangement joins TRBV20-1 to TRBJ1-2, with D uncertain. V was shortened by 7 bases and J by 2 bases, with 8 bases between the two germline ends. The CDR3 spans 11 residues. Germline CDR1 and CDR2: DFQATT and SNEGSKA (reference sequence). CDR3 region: CSVGRNYGYTF. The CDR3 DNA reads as TGCAGTGTTGGGAGAAACTATGGCTACACCTTC.

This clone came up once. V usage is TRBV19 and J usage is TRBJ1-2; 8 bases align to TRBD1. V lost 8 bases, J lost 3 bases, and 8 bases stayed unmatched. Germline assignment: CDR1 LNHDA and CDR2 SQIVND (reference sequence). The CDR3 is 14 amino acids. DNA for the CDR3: TGTGCCAGTCAGGGGGCGTGGGGCTACTATGGCTACACCTTC. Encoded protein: CASQGAWGYYGYTF.

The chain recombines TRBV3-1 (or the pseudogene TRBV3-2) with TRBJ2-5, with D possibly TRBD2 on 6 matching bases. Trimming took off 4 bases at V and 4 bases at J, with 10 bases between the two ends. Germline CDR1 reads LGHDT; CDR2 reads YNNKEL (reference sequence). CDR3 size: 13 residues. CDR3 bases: TGTGCCAGCAGCCCGGGACTTTCAGAGACCCAGTACTTC. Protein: CASSPGLSETQYF.

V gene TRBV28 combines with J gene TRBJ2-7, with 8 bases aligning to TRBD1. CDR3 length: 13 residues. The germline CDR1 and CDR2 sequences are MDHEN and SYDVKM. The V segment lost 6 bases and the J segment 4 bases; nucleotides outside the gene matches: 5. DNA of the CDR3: TGTGCCAGCAGAGGGACAGGAGAATACGAGCAGTACTTC. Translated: CASRGTGEYEQYF.

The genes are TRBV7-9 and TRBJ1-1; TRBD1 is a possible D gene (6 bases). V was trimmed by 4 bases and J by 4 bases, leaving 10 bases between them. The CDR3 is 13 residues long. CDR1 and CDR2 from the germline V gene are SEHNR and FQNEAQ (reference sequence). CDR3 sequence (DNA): TGTGCCAGCAGCTCCCAGGGGTCCACTGAAGCTTTCTTT. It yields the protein CASSSQGSTEAFF.

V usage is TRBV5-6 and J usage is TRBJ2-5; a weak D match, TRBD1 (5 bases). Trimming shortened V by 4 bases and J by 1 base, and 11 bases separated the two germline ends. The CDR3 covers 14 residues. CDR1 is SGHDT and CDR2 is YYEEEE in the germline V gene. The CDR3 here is CASSTYRSQETQYF. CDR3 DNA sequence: TGTGCCAGCAGCACCTACAGGTCCCAAGAGACCCAGTACTTC.

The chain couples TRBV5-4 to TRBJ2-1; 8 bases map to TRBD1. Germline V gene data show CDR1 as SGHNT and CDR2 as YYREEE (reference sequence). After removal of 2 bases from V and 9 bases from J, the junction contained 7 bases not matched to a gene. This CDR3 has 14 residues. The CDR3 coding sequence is TGTGCCAGCAGCTTACAGGGGGAATCGGGTGAGCAGTTCTTC. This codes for CASSLQGESGEQFF.

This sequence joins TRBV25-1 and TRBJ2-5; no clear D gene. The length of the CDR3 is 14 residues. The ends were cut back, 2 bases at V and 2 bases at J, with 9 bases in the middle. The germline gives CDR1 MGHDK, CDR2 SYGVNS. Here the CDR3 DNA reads TGTGCCAGCAGTGAACTTGCGGTACAAGAGACCCAGTACTTC. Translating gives CASSELAVQETQYF. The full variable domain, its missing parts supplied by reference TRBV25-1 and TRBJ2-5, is EADIYQTPRYLVIGTGKKITLECSQTMGHDKMYWYQQDPGMELHLIHYSYGVNSTEKGDLSSESTVSRIRTEHFPLTLESARPSHTSQYLCASSELAVQETQYFGPGTRLLVL.